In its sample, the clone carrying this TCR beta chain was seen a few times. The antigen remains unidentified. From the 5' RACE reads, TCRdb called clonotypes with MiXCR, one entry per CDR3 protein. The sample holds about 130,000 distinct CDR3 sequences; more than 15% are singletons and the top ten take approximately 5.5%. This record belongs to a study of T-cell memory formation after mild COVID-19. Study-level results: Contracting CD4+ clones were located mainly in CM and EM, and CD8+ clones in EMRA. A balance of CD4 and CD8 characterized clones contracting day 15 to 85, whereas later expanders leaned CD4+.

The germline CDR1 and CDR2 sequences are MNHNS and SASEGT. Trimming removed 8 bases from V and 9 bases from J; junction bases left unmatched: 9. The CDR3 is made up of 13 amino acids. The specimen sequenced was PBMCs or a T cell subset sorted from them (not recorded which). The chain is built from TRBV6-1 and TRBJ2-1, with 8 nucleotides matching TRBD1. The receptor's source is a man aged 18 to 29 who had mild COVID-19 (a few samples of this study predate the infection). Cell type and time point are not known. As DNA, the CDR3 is TGTGCCAGCCGACAGGGGCCTCAGGGTGAGCAGTTCTTC. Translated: CASRQGPQGEQFF.